This T cell receptor (beta chain) originates from a study of cytomegalovirus exposure and HLA in healthy donors. About the research overall: The 130 or so validation repertoires and the roughly 670 first-cohort repertoires shared a platform, a later analysis reported.

Trimming took 2 bases from V and 4 from J, leaving 16 bases between them. CDR1 is SGHDT, CDR2 YYEEEE, per germline. CDR3 length equals 16 residues. Details on this clone: Its antigen is unidentified.

The data were produced by immunoSEQ multiplex PCR, yet TCRdb's version contains in-frame clones alone and is incomplete. The profile shows 330,000 or so clones, 86% of them singletons. Study-wide findings and caveats: Cytomegalovirus association was listed for about 180 TCR beta chains.

The approximately 120-subject validation cohort, separate from the approximately 670-subject first cohort, included the donors. This receptor was obtained from a woman aged 18-29 years in good health and CMV-seronegative. Sequences were obtained from PBMCs. The chain is built from TRBV5-6 and TRBJ2-1, with D perhaps TRBD1 (6 bases). The CDR3 DNA reads as TGTGCCAGCAGCTTAAGCGACAGGTTCCCATACAATGAGCAGTTCTTC. Amino acid sequence: CASSLSDRFPYNEQFF.